The 20 T cell receptor beta chains given below trace back to one sample, sequenced in a study of blood T cells in healthy people across ages. Together with a sample-barcoded 5' primer, a J-beta primer mix was included in a second PCR lasting roughly 6 to 12 cycles. TCRdb re-derived calls from the 5' RACE reads in MiXCR, one entry per CDR3 protein. This table holds about 280,000 distinct CDR3 sequences, 25% to 30% found once. The specimen was blood. The source is a woman in her seventies in good health.

This clonotype has a handful of counts. The chain couples TRBV4-3 to TRBJ2-7; D possibly corresponds to TRBD2 (5 bases). Trimming took off 0 bases at V and 0 bases at J, with 27 bases between the two ends. CDR1 and CDR2 (germline): LGHNA, YSLEER. The CDR3 contains 21 residues. The CDR3 DNA is TGCGCCAGCAGCCAAGATTTGGAGGAATCCATCCTGACAATTAGCTCCTACGAGCAGTACTTC. Amino acid sequence: CASSQDLEESILTISSYEQYF.

The V gene is TRBV29-1, the J gene TRBJ2-3; either TRBD1 or TRBD2 may fit D (5 bases each). In germline, CDR1 is SQVTM, CDR2 ANQGSEA. Trimming removed 4 bases from V and 10 bases from J, with 18 bases in between. This CDR3 spans 13 amino acids. CDR3 nucleotide sequence: TGCAGCGTTGGTGGGGGTTCAGAAGGTGCGCAGTATTTT. Translating gives CSVGGGSEGAQYF.

This clonotype was seen repeatedly, ten times or more. This chain joins TRBV5-6 and TRBJ2-7; D is uncertain. The ends were cut back, 0 bases at V and 4 bases at J, with 5 bases in the middle. Germline V lookup: CDR1 SGHDT, CDR2 YYEEEE. The CDR3 length is 12 residues. The CDR3 DNA reads TGTGCCAGCAGCTTGGCCAGTTACGAGCAGTACTTC. This translates into CASSLASYEQYF.

About this clonotype: This may come from a read error, since a much larger clone is one base off. V usage is TRBV29-1 and J usage is TRBJ2-6, with D unresolved. Looked up from germline, CDR1 is SQVTM and CDR2 is ANQGSEA. V shed 3 bases and J shed 4 bases, with 13 bases lying between them. The CDR3 is 15 residues long. CDR3 DNA sequence: TGCAGCGTTGATGATCCGGAGCCAGGGGCCAACGTCCTGACTTTC. Translating gives CSVDDPEPGANVLTF.

The gene calls are TRBV7-2 and TRBJ1-5; D is ambiguous. This CDR3 contains 15 residues. V lost 5 bases, J lost 2 bases, and 13 bases lay in between. CDR1 is SGHTA and CDR2 is FQGNSA in the germline V gene. The CDR3 reads CASSLGPARNQPQHF. The CDR3 DNA is TGTGCCAGCAGCCTTGGGCCAGCTCGCAATCAGCCCCAGCATTTT.

The chain is built from TRBV6-5 and TRBJ1-6; D is unresolved. This CDR3 has 16 amino acids. Trimming cost V 0 bases and J 7 bases, with 13 bases left between them. Germline lookup yields CDR1 MNHEY and CDR2 SVGAGI. As DNA, the CDR3 is TGTGCCAGCAGTTACTCGTTCGCCATGGGAAATTCACCCCTCCACTTT. Amino acids: CASSYSFAMGNSPLHF.

The rearrangement links TRBV20-1 to TRBJ2-7; 7 positions match TRBD1. The DNA matches TRBJ2-1 better at its end, which makes the J call doubtful. Germline loops: CDR1 DFQATT, CDR2 SNEGSKA (reference sequence). This CDR3 has 13 amino acids. CDR3 DNA: TGCAGTGCCAGTTCCGACAGGGAAGATGAGCAGTTCTTC. It is translated as CSASSDREDEQFF.

This clonotype was detected a few times. This sequence joins TRBV7-2 and TRBJ2-5; TRBD2 matches at 12 bases. The J call may not be correct, given that the DNA end is closer to TRBJ2-1. This CDR3 is built from 16 residues. Germline loops: CDR1 SGHTA, CDR2 FQGNSA. In DNA form, the CDR3 reads TGTGCCAGCAGCTCGTGGACTAGCGGGGCCTACAATGAGCAGTTCTTC. Its protein product is CASSSWTSGAYNEQFF.

This clonotype has at least ten counts. This chain connects TRBV5-1 to TRBJ2-7; 7 nucleotides match TRBD1. V lost 0 bases and J lost 3; bases outside the gene matches: 6. From germline, CDR1 is SGHRS and CDR2 YFSETQ. The CDR3 length is 15 residues. The CDR3 loop reads CASSLGDRVNYEQYF. CDR3 DNA: TGCGCCAGCAGCTTGGGTGACAGGGTCAACTACGAGCAGTACTTC.

This clonotype was seen a few times. V and J are TRBV5-6 and TRBJ1-4, with 9 bases aligning to TRBD1. The trim removed 4 bases at V and 4 bases at J, leaving 2 bases unmatched. The CDR3 has 14 amino acids. Germline lookup yields CDR1 SGHDT and CDR2 YYEEEE. The DNA of the CDR3 is TGTGCCAGCAGCAAGGACAGGGGTAATGAAAAACTGTTTTTT. Encoded protein: CASSKDRGNEKLFF. Together with reference TRBV5-6 and TRBJ1-4, the CDR3 gives the full variable domain: DAGVTQSPTHLIKTRGQQVTLRCSPKSGHDTVSWYQQALGQGPQFIFQYYEEEERQRGNFPDRFSGHQFPNYSSELNVNALLLGDSALYLCASSKDRGNEKLFFGSGTQLSVL.

This clonotype was counted only a few times. The J gene is TRBJ1-4, the V gene TRBV15; D is undetermined. V lost 1 base, J lost 8 bases, and 5 bases lay in between. CDR1 LNHNV and CDR2 YYDKDF come from the germline V gene (reference sequence). The CDR3 is made up of 12 amino acids. The CDR3 here is CATSRAREKLFF. CDR3 in DNA: TGTGCCACCAGCAGAGCTCGAGAAAAACTGTTTTTT. Complete variable domain (other parts from reference TRBV15 and TRBJ1-4): DAMVIQNPRYQVTQFGKPVTLSCSQTLNHNVMYWYQQKSSQAPKLLFHYYDKDFNNEADTPDNFQSRRPNTSFCFLDIRSPGLGDTAMYLCATSRAREKLFFGSGTQLSVL.

This clonotype has just a few counts. The chain has TRBV7-2 and TRBJ2-5; TRBD2 is a possible D gene (6 bases). The J call may not be correct, given that the DNA end is closer to TRBJ2-1. CDR1 SGHTA and CDR2 FQGNSA come from the germline V gene. The CDR3 spans 15 residues. The CDR3 loop reads CASSFWERAGNEQFF. As DNA, the CDR3 is TGTGCCAGCAGCTTCTGGGAGCGCGCGGGGAATGAGCAGTTCTTC.

This rearrangement joins TRBV29-1 to TRBJ2-3, with D tentatively TRBD1 or TRBD2 (5 bases each). Germline assignment: CDR1 SQVTM and CDR2 ANQGSEA. CDR3 length equals 13 residues. Trimming cost V 8 bases and J 4 bases, with 16 bases left between them. The CDR3 sequence is CSTRTQGPDTQYF. CDR3 in DNA: TGCAGCACCCGGACCCAGGGACCAGATACGCAGTATTTT.

Ten or more counts support this clonotype. This chain links TRBV28 with TRBJ2-5; no definite D call. The CDR3 runs 12 residues. V was clipped by 1 base and J by 12 bases, with 12 bases between them. Germline lookup yields CDR1 MDHEN and CDR2 SYDVKM. CDR3 nucleotide sequence: TGTGCCAGCAGTTTATTGGGTTCCGTGGAGTACTTC. Translation: CASSLLGSVEYF. Combining the CDR3 with reference TRBV28 and TRBJ2-5 gives the whole variable domain DVKVTQSSRYLVKRTGEKVFLECVQDMDHENMFWYRQDPGLGLRLIYFSYDVKMKEKGDIPEGYSVSREKKERFSLILESASTNQTSMYLCASSLLGSVEYFGPGTRLLVL.

This chain joins TRBV28 and TRBJ1-5; 8 bases map to TRBD1. The CDR3 covers 18 residues. Germline lookup yields CDR1 MDHEN and CDR2 SYDVKM. The trim removed 2 bases at V and 2 bases at J, leaving 11 bases unmatched. Written as DNA, the CDR3 is TGTGCCAGCAGTTTAAGTCAGGGGGCTGTTATTGGCAATCAGCCCCAGCATTTT. Translating gives CASSLSQGAVIGNQPQHF.

V and J are TRBV21-1 and TRBJ2-4. TRBV21-1 is annotated as a pseudogene. This CDR3 contains 13 residues. CDR3 sequence (DNA): TGTACCAGCTATTTGAGAACCAAAAACATTCAGTACTTC. Its protein product is CTSYLRTKNIQYF.

J is TRBJ2-5 and V is TRBV7-3; perhaps D is TRBD1 or TRBD2 (5 bases each). The assigned J gene may be wrong: the sequence end matches TRBJ2-1 better. This CDR3 contains 15 residues. From germline, CDR1 is SGHTA and CDR2 FQGTGA. The CDR3 coding sequence is TGTGCCAGCAGCCCGACGACAGCGAGGAGGAATGAGCAGTTCTTC. This gives the protein CASSPTTARRNEQFF.

The V gene is TRBV27, the J gene TRBJ2-5, with D unresolved. The DNA end is more similar to TRBJ2-1, so the J call may be wrong. Germline CDR1 and CDR2: MNHEY and SMNVEV (reference sequence). CDR3 length: 14 amino acids. The CDR3 is CASSLSTTVREQFF. The CDR3 coding sequence is TGTGCCAGCAGTTTATCGACCACTGTACGTGAGCAGTTCTTC.

A note on this clonotype: One end of the junction does not line up with germline, which may come from a read error. The chain couples TRBV20-1 to TRBJ2-6, with 8 bases aligning to TRBD1. Per the germline V gene, CDR1 is DFQATT and CDR2 is SNEGSKA (reference sequence). The CDR3 spans 16 residues. CDR3 in DNA: TGCTGTGCTAGTGGGACAGGTAGCTCTGGGGCCAACGTCCTGACTTTC. Translated: CCASGTGSSGANVLTF.

Comment on this clonotype: At one end, the junction sequence differs from germline, possibly due to a read error. The chain links TRBV7-9 to TRBJ1-1, with no clear D. This CDR3 is built from 15 residues. Germline CDR1 and CDR2: SEHNR and FQNEAQ (reference sequence). The CDR3 coding sequence is TGTGCCAGCAGCCTAGCCGGGAACCCGAACACTGAAGCTTTCTTT. Translating gives CASSLAGNPNTEAFF.